This T cell receptor (beta chain) was profiled in a study of blood T cells in healthy people across ages. Background on the study: Template switching recovered approximately one barcoded beta molecule for every two T cells.

Each donor gave 9 to 10 milliliters of peripheral blood. A second PCR, run for roughly 7 to 12 cycles, used a sample-barcoded 5' primer plus a J-beta primer mix. TCRdb passed the 5' RACE reads through MiXCR, listing each CDR3 protein once. The sample consists of some 1.4 million distinct CDR3 sequences, approximately 40% of them appearing once. Concerning this clonotype itself: Its specificity is not known.

Study-wide results and caveats: More naive CD4+ cells and higher diversity were found in long-lived than in aged donors. TCR beta diversity per million T cells fell roughly linearly with age.

The TCR sequence derives from a woman under 30 in good health. The sequenced sample was blood.

DNA for the CDR3: TGTGCCAGCAGGGGGGGAGGCTCGATCCCCCCCTCCTACAATGAGCAGTTCTTC. Amino acid sequence: CASRGGGSIPPSYNEQFF. The chain uses TRBV12-3 or TRBV12-4 and TRBJ2-1; tentative D call: TRBD2 (6 bases). Between the trimmed V and J ends, which lost 6 bases and 0 bases, there was a span of 21 bases. The CDR3 totals 18 residues.